These T cell receptor beta chains were read from a single sample in a study of shared clonotypes between healthy human individuals. Profiled with immunoSEQ multiplex PCR; TCRdb holds only in-frame clones, not every one. The sample has 500,000 to 650,000 clones; around three quarters are singletons. The specimen was PBMCs. The receptors shown here come from a woman aged 40 to 50 in good health. Some clones in this sample may be carry-over from other donors' samples. CDR3s include the opening cysteine and the closing phenylalanine or tryptophan. Fields, in order: CDR3 protein, CDR3 DNA, J gene, clone size, V gene, D gene. The D gene is left open where the match is weak. Size tells how often a clone was seen (once, few, many) or the class of an expanded clone, and some rows leave it out.

CDR3 protein: CSSQGNYGYTF
CDR3 DNA: TGCAGCTCACAGGGTAACTATGGCTACACCTTC
J gene: TRBJ1-2
clone size: NA
V gene: TRBV29-1
D gene: NA

CDR3 protein: CASSPTIGATLNTEAFF
CDR3 DNA: TGTGCCAGCAGTCCTACTATAGGGGCGACACTGAACACTGAAGCCTTCTTT
J gene: TRBJ1-1
clone size: NA
V gene: TRBV28
D gene: NA

CDR3 protein: CATSREAGELFF
CDR3 DNA: TGTGCCACCTCCCGCGAAGCCGGGGAGCTGTTTTTT
J gene: TRBJ2-2
clone size: many
V gene: TRBV2
D gene: NA

CDR3 protein: CASSPRGTGGDEQYF
CDR3 DNA: TGTGCCAGCAGCCCGAGGGGGACAGGGGGCGACGAGCAGTACTTC
J gene: TRBJ2-7
clone size: NA
V gene: TRBV5-4
D gene: TRBD1

CDR3 protein: CAALGQGSNCGYTF
CDR3 DNA: TGTGCCGCCTTAGGACAGGGTTCTAACTGTGGCTACACCTTC
J gene: TRBJ1-2
clone size: NA
V gene: TRBV6-5
D gene: TRBD1

CDR3 protein: CASSSGQGYGEQFF
CDR3 DNA: TGTGCCAGCAGTTCGGGACAGGGTTACGGTGAGCAGTTCTTC
J gene: TRBJ2-1
clone size: NA
V gene: TRBV28
D gene: TRBD1

CDR3 protein: CASSIRDSMSYEQYF
CDR3 DNA: TGTGCCAGCAGCATCCGGGACAGTATGTCCTACGAGCAGTACTTC
J gene: TRBJ2-7
clone size: many
V gene: TRBV7-2
D gene: TRBD1

CDR3 protein: CASSLAEASGVHEQFF
CDR3 DNA: TGTGCCAGCAGCTTAGCAGAGGCTAGCGGGGTCCATGAGCAGTTCTTC
J gene: TRBJ2-1
clone size: NA
V gene: TRBV27
D gene: TRBD2

CDR3 protein: CASSPRGSGRVADTQYF
CDR3 DNA: TGTGCCAGCAGCCCAAGGGGTAGCGGGAGGGTCGCAGATACGCAGTATTTT
J gene: TRBJ2-3
clone size: NA
V gene: TRBV7-9
D gene: TRBD2

CDR3 protein: CASSGGEQYF
CDR3 DNA: TGTGCCAGCAGCGGTGGCGAGCAGTACTTC
J gene: TRBJ2-7
clone size: NA
V gene: TRBV2
D gene: NA

CDR3 protein: CASSRQVASYEQYF
CDR3 DNA: TGCGCCAGCAGCCGACAGGTTGCGTCCTACGAGCAGTACTTC
J gene: TRBJ2-7
clone size: NA
V gene: TRBV5-1
D gene: NA

CDR3 protein: CASSQAYRVQGTGELFF
CDR3 DNA: TGCGCCAGCAGCCAAGCTTACAGGGTTCAGGGCACCGGGGAGCTGTTTTTT
J gene: TRBJ2-2
clone size: NA
V gene: TRBV4-1
D gene: NA

CDR3 protein: CASSPDRLPTDTQYF
CDR3 DNA: TGTGCCAGTAGCCCGGACAGACTCCCCACAGATACGCAGTATTTT
J gene: TRBJ2-3
clone size: NA
V gene: TRBV19
D gene: NA

CDR3 protein: CASSVQGGVYNEQFF
CDR3 DNA: TGTGCCAGCAGCGTTCAGGGGGGGGTGTACAATGAGCAGTTCTTC
J gene: TRBJ2-1
clone size: NA
V gene: TRBV28
D gene: NA

CDR3 protein: CASSLLLQGSNEQFF
CDR3 DNA: TGTGCCAGCAGCTTACTATTACAGGGTAGTAATGAGCAGTTCTTC
J gene: TRBJ2-1
clone size: NA
V gene: TRBV7-2
D gene: NA

CDR3 protein: CASSQVGSIQYF
CDR3 DNA: TGTGCCAGCAGCCAAGTGGGGAGCATTCAGTACTTC
J gene: TRBJ2-4
clone size: NA
V gene: TRBV14
D gene: NA

CDR3 protein: CASSYAVQGAYEQYF
CDR3 DNA: TGTGCCAGCAGTTACGCAGTACAGGGGGCCTACGAGCAGTACTTC
J gene: TRBJ2-7
clone size: NA
V gene: TRBV6-6
D gene: TRBD1

CDR3 protein: CASSLFPADTQYF
CDR3 DNA: TGTGCCAGCAGCTTGTTTCCCGCGGATACGCAGTATTTT
J gene: TRBJ2-3
clone size: NA
V gene: TRBV7-9
D gene: NA

CDR3 protein: CASSPSGGVKTQYF
CDR3 DNA: TGTGCCAGCAGCCCGAGTGGGGGGGTGAAGACCCAGTACTTC
J gene: TRBJ2-5
clone size: NA
V gene: TRBV9
D gene: TRBD2

CDR3 protein: CASSLPQRGNTIYF
CDR3 DNA: TGTGCCAGCAGTCTCCCCCAGCGGGGAAACACCATATATTTT
J gene: TRBJ1-3
clone size: NA
V gene: TRBV28
D gene: NA

CDR3 protein: CASSLWASGAYEQYF
CDR3 DNA: TGCGCCAGCAGCTTGTGGGCTAGCGGGGCCTACGAGCAGTACTTC
J gene: TRBJ2-7
clone size: NA
V gene: TRBV5-1
D gene: TRBD2

CDR3 protein: CASSYIYRGTTEAFF
CDR3 DNA: TGTGCCAGCAGTTACATTTACAGGGGGACCACTGAAGCTTTCTTT
J gene: TRBJ1-1
clone size: NA
V gene: TRBV28
D gene: TRBD1

CDR3 protein: CASSLRASGSKQYF
CDR3 DNA: TGTGCCAGCAGTTTAAGAGCTAGCGGGAGTAAGCAGTACTTC
J gene: TRBJ2-7
clone size: NA
V gene: TRBV27
D gene: TRBD2

CDR3 protein: CASSPPTYEQYF
CDR3 DNA: TGTGCCAGCTCACCACCCACCTACGAGCAGTACTTC
J gene: TRBJ2-7
clone size: NA
V gene: TRBV18
D gene: NA

CDR3 protein: CSVVWRFGGDTEAFF
CDR3 DNA: TGCAGCGTTGTTTGGCGTTTTGGGGGAGACACTGAAGCTTTCTTT
J gene: TRBJ1-1
clone size: NA
V gene: TRBV29-1
D gene: NA

CDR3 protein: CAISEGWGSNYGYTF
CDR3 DNA: TGTGCCATCAGTGAAGGGTGGGGCAGTAACTATGGCTACACCTTC
J gene: TRBJ1-2
clone size: NA
V gene: TRBV10-3
D gene: NA

CDR3 protein: CASSLSPQETQYF
CDR3 DNA: TGTGCCAGCAGCTTATCTCCCCAAGAGACCCAGTACTTC
J gene: TRBJ2-5
clone size: NA
V gene: TRBV7-3
D gene: NA

CDR3 protein: CASTSDSRGYTF
CDR3 DNA: TGTGCCAGCACCTCCGACTCCCGGGGCTACACCTTC
J gene: TRBJ1-2
clone size: many
V gene: TRBV2
D gene: NA

CDR3 protein: CASSSSSGSSYEQYF
CDR3 DNA: TGTGCCAGCAGTTCTTCTAGCGGGAGCTCCTACGAGCAGTACTTC
J gene: TRBJ2-7
clone size: NA
V gene: TRBV6-6
D gene: TRBD2

CDR3 protein: CASSLDLRQSEAFF
CDR3 DNA: TGTGCCAGCAGCTTAGATTTGAGACAGTCTGAAGCTTTCTTT
J gene: TRBJ1-1
clone size: NA
V gene: TRBV11-2
D gene: NA

CDR3 protein: CASRAGGPQNIQYF
CDR3 DNA: TGTGCCAGCAGGGCAGGGGGGCCCCAAAACATTCAGTACTTC
J gene: TRBJ2-4
clone size: NA
V gene: TRBV6-6
D gene: NA

CDR3 protein: CASSHRADPYNEQFF
CDR3 DNA: TGTGCCAGCAGCCACCGGGCAGATCCTTACAATGAGCAGTTCTTC
J gene: TRBJ2-1
clone size: once
V gene: TRBV7-9
D gene: NA

CDR3 protein: CASSVGPGRGETQYF
CDR3 DNA: TGTGCCAGCAGCGTAGGCCCGGGGAGGGGAGAGACCCAGTACTTC
J gene: TRBJ2-5
clone size: few
V gene: TRBV9
D gene: TRBD2

CDR3 protein: CASSRSSYNSPLHF
CDR3 DNA: TGTGCCAGCAGCAGGAGCTCCTATAATTCACCCCTCCACTTT
J gene: TRBJ1-6
clone size: once
V gene: TRBV14
D gene: NA

CDR3 protein: CASSLNPGPGDTEAFF
CDR3 DNA: TGCGCCAGCAGTCTCAACCCAGGGCCGGGGGACACTGAAGCTTTCTTT
J gene: TRBJ1-1
clone size: NA
V gene: TRBV5-1
D gene: NA

CDR3 protein: CASRTHLSVNTEAFF
CDR3 DNA: TGTGCCAGCAGGACACACCTCTCCGTGAACACTGAAGCTTTCTTT
J gene: TRBJ1-1
clone size: NA
V gene: TRBV6-1
D gene: NA

CDR3 protein: CSARVETQYF
CDR3 DNA: TGCAGTGCTAGAGTGGAGACCCAGTACTTC
J gene: TRBJ2-5
clone size: NA
V gene: TRBV20-1
D gene: NA

CDR3 protein: CASSLLSGAYEQYF
CDR3 DNA: TGTGCCAGCAGTTTACTTAGCGGAGCCTACGAGCAGTACTTC
J gene: TRBJ2-7
clone size: once
V gene: TRBV28
D gene: NA

CDR3 protein: CASSLAVRTGGLWSYEQYF
CDR3 DNA: TGTGCCAGCAGCTTAGCTGTGAGAACAGGGGGACTGTGGTCCTACGAGCAGTACTTC
J gene: TRBJ2-7
clone size: NA
V gene: TRBV7-9
D gene: TRBD1

CDR3 protein: CASSPPTGLLNTEAFF
CDR3 DNA: TGTGCCAGCAGCCCCCCGACAGGGCTACTGAACACTGAAGCTTTCTTT
J gene: TRBJ1-1
clone size: NA
V gene: TRBV7-9
D gene: TRBD1

CDR3 protein: CAWTRLQETQYF
CDR3 DNA: TGTGCCTGGACCCGTTTGCAAGAGACCCAGTACTTC
J gene: TRBJ2-5
clone size: NA
V gene: TRBV30
D gene: NA

CDR3 protein: CASTRTGDNYGYTF
CDR3 DNA: TGTGCCAGTACCAGGACAGGGGACAACTATGGCTACACCTTC
J gene: TRBJ1-2
clone size: NA
V gene: TRBV19
D gene: TRBD1

CDR3 protein: CASRGLAPSSYNEQFF
CDR3 DNA: TGTGCCAGCAGGGGACTAGCGCCCAGCTCCTACAATGAGCAGTTCTTC
J gene: TRBJ2-1
clone size: NA
V gene: TRBV2
D gene: TRBD2

CDR3 protein: CASSLTMSTDTQYF
CDR3 DNA: TGTGCCAGCAGCCTCACAATGAGCACAGATACGCAGTATTTT
J gene: TRBJ2-3
clone size: NA
V gene: TRBV7-9
D gene: NA

CDR3 protein: CASSSRLAGGADTQYF
CDR3 DNA: TGTGCCAGCAGCTCAAGACTAGCGGGAGGGGCAGATACGCAGTATTTT
J gene: TRBJ2-3
clone size: NA
V gene: TRBV7-2
D gene: TRBD2

CDR3 protein: CASSLDGGYTEAFF
CDR3 DNA: TGCGCCAGCAGCTTGGACGGGGGATACACTGAAGCTTTCTTT
J gene: TRBJ1-1
clone size: NA
V gene: TRBV5-1
D gene: NA

CDR3 protein: CASSLLGTGLANTGELFF
CDR3 DNA: TGTGCCAGCAGCTTATTGGGGACAGGGCTAGCGAACACCGGGGAGCTGTTTTTT
J gene: TRBJ2-2
clone size: once
V gene: TRBV7-6
D gene: TRBD1

CDR3 protein: CASSLPRDRPQETQYF
CDR3 DNA: TGCGCCAGCAGCTTGCCCCGGGACAGACCTCAAGAGACCCAGTACTTC
J gene: TRBJ2-5
clone size: NA
V gene: TRBV5-1
D gene: TRBD1

CDR3 protein: CASSPRTRITGELFF
CDR3 DNA: TGTGCCAGCAGCCCCCGGACCCGGATCACCGGGGAGCTGTTTTTT
J gene: TRBJ2-2
clone size: NA
V gene: TRBV13
D gene: NA

CDR3 protein: CASSESQASGGGSYEQYF
CDR3 DNA: TGCGCCAGCAGTGAGTCGCAGGCTAGCGGAGGGGGTTCCTACGAGCAGTACTTC
J gene: TRBJ2-7
clone size: NA
V gene: TRBV10-1
D gene: NA

CDR3 protein: CATSLHGEGYNEQFF
CDR3 DNA: TGTGCCACCAGCCTGCATGGCGAAGGGTACAATGAGCAGTTCTTC
J gene: TRBJ2-1
clone size: NA
V gene: TRBV15
D gene: NA

CDR3 protein: CASRRGIGTKSEQYF
CDR3 DNA: TGTGCCAGCAGAAGGGGTATCGGGACAAAGAGTGAGCAGTACTTC
J gene: TRBJ2-7
clone size: NA
V gene: TRBV6-5
D gene: NA

CDR3 protein: CASSESWQFLHF
CDR3 DNA: TGTGCCAGCAGTGAAAGTTGGCAGTTCCTCCACTTT
J gene: TRBJ1-6
clone size: NA
V gene: TRBV25-1
D gene: NA